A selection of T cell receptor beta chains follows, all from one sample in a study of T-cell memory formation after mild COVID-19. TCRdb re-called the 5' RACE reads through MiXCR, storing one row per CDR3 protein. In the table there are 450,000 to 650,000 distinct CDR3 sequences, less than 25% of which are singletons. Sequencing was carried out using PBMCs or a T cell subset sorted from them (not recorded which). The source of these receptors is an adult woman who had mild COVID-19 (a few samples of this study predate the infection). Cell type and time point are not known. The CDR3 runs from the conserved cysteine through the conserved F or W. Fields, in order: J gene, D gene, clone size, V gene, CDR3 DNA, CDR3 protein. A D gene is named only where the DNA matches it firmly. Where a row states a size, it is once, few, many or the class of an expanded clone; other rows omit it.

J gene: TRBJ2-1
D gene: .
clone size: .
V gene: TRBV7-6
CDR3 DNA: TGTGCCAGCAGCTTAGCCCCTCTGGGCAATGAGCAGTTCTTC
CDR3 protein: CASSLAPLGNEQFF

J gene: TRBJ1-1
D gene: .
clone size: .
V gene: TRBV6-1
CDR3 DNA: TGTGCCAGCAGTGAACTGGGGCGCACAGCTTTCTTT
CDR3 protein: CASSELGRTAFF

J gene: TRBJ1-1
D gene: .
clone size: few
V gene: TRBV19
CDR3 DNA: TGTGCCAGTAGTATCGGTCGGTTTAGCGCTGAAGCTTTCTTT
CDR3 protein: CASSIGRFSAEAFF

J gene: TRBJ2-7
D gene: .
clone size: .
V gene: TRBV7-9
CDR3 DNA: TGTGCCAGCAGCTCGGACCAAACCCAACACTACGAGCAGTACTTC
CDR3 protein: CASSSDQTQHYEQYF

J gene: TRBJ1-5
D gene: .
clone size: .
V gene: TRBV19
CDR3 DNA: TGTGCCAGTAGTTACCGGGAGATCAATCAGCCCCAGCATTTT
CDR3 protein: CASSYREINQPQHF

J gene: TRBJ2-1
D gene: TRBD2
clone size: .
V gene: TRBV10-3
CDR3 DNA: TGTGCCACTAGGGCGGGAGAACCCTACAATGAGCAGTTCTTC
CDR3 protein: CATRAGEPYNEQFF

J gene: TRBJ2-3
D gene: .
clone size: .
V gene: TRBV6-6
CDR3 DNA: TGTGCCAGCAGTCGCCGGGACCTATACACAGATACGCAGTATTTT
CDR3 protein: CASSRRDLYTDTQYF

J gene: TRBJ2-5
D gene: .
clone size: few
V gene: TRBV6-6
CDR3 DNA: TGTGCCAGCACTGGTTCGAGAAGCGTACAGACCCAGTACTTC
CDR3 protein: CASTGSRSVQTQYF

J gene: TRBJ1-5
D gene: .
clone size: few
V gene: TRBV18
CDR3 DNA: TGTGCCAGCTCACCGGGTCCAACTTCGGGGGGCATAAACAATCAGCCCCAGCATTTT
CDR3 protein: CASSPGPTSGGINNQPQHF

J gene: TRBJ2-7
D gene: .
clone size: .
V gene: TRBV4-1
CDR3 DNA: TGCGCCAGCAGCCAACAAAGGGAGGTGCCCTACGAGCAGTACTTC
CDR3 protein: CASSQQREVPYEQYF

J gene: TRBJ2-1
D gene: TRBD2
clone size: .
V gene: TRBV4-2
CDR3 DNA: TGTGCCAGCAGCCAGACCGCCCCCCGACAAATAGCGGGGTGGTACAATGAGCAGTTCTTC
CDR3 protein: CASSQTAPRQIAGWYNEQFF

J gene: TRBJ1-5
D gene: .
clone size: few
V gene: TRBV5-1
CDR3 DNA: TGCGCCAGCAGCTTGACTGGGAATGACAATCAGCCCCAGCATTTT
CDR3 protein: CASSLTGNDNQPQHF

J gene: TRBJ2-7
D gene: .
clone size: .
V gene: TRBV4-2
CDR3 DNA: TGTGCCAGCAGCCAAGATCCGAACTGGCGGGGGCGCGTCTACGAGCAGTACTTC
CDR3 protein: CASSQDPNWRGRVYEQYF

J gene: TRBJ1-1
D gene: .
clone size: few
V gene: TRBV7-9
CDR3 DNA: TGTGCCAGCAGCCACAGACAGCTCACTGAAGCTTTCTTT
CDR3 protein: CASSHRQLTEAFF

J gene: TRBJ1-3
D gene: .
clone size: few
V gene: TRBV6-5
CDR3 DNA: TGTGCCAGCCGAGACAGGTCCCCTGGAAACACCATATATTTT
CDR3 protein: CASRDRSPGNTIYF

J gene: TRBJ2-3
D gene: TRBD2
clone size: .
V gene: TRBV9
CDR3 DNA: TGTGCCAGCAGCGAGGGACTAGCGGACTACACAGATACGCAGTATTTT
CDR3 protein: CASSEGLADYTDTQYF

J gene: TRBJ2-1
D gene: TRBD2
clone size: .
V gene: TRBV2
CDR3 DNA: TGTGCCACACTGGGAAGCGGGGGGATCAACTACAATGAGCAGTTCTTC
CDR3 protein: CATLGSGGINYNEQFF

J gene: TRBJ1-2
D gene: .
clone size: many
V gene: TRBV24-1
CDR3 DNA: TGTGCCACCAGTGATTTCGATCAAAGTGGCTACACCTTC
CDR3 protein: CATSDFDQSGYTF

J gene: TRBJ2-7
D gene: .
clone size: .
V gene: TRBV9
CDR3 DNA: TGTGCCAGCAGCGTAGATGGAAGGACCTACGAGCAGTACTTC
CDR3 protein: CASSVDGRTYEQYF

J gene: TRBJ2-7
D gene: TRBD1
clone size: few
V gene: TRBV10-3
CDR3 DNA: TGTGCCATCAGTGAGCCGAAGGTGGGACAGGGTGTATGGGAGCAGTACTTC
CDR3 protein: CAISEPKVGQGVWEQYF

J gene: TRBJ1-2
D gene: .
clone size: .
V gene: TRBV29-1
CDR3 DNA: TGCAGCGTTGAAGATTATCAACAGAGTAACTATGGCTACACCTTC
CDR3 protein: CSVEDYQQSNYGYTF

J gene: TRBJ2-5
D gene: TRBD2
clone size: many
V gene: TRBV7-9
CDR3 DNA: TGTGCCAGCAGCTCGCGGGGGGATATACAAGAGACCCAGTACTTC
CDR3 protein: CASSSRGDIQETQYF

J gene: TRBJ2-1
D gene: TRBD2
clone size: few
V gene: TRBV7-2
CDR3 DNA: TGTGCCAGCAGCTTAGGGACGGGACTAGGCTACAATGAGCAGTTCTTC
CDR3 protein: CASSLGTGLGYNEQFF

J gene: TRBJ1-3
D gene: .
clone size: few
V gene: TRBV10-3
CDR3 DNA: TGTGCCATCAGTGACCAGAAAAACACCATATATTTT
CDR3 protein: CAISDQKNTIYF

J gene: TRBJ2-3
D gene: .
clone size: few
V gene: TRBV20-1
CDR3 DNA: TGCAGTGCTAGAGATCGAGCGGTCTACACAGATACGCAGTATTTT
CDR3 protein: CSARDRAVYTDTQYF

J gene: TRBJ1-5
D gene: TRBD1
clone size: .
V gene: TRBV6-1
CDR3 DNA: TGTGCCAGCAGTGGGGGACAGAGCAATCAGCCCCAGCATTTT
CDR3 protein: CASSGGQSNQPQHF

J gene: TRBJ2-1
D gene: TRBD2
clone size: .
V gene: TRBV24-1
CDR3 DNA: TGTGCCACCAGTCTGGTGGGGGGGACTTACAATGAGCAGTTCTTC
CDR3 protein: CATSLVGGTYNEQFF

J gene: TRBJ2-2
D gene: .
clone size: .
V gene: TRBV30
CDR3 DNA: TGTGCCTGGAGTGGGGGCGGTACCGGGGAGCTGTTTTTT
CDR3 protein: CAWSGGGTGELFF

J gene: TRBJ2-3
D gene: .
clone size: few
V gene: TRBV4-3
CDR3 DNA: TGCGCCAGCAGCCGTCAGAAAACAGATACGCAGTATTTT
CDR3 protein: CASSRQKTDTQYF

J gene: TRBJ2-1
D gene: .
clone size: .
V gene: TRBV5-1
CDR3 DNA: TGCGCCAGCAGCTTGGGTGACAGCCGTCATAATGAGCAGTTCTTC
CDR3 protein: CASSLGDSRHNEQFF

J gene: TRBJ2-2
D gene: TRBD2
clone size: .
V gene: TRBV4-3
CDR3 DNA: TGCGCCAGCAGCGAGCCCAGCGGGGCTGCTCCCGGGGAGCTGTTTTTT
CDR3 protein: CASSEPSGAAPGELFF

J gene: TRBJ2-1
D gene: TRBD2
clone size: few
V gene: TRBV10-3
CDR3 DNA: TGTGCCATCAGTGCCTCACTAGCGGGGGCCCCCATTGGATTC
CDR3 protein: CAISASLAGAPIGF

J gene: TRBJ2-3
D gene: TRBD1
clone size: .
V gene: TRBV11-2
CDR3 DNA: TGTGCCAGCAGCTATGACAGGGCTCGAGATACGCAGTATTTT
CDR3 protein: CASSYDRARDTQYF

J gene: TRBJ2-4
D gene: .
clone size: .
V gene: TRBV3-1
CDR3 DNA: TGTGCCAGCAGCCAGGGGACTCTACACGACAAAAACATTCAGTACTTC
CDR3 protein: CASSQGTLHDKNIQYF

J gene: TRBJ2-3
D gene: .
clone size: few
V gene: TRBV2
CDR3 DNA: TGTGCCACCACAGGACGGATGATAGATACGCAGTATTTT
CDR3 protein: CATTGRMIDTQYF

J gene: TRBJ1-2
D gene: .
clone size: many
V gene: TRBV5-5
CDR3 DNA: TGTGCCAGCAGCCACTACAAAGTTTTCGTCTATGGCTACACCTTC
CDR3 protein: CASSHYKVFVYGYTF

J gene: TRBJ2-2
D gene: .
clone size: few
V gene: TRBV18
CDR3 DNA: TGTGCCAGCTCACCCAGGCCAGGGACAATTACGAACACCGGGGAGCTGTTTTTT
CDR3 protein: CASSPRPGTITNTGELFF

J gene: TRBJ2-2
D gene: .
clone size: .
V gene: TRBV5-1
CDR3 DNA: TGCGCCAGCAGTCGAGGACAGCCCAACACCGGGGAGCTGTTTTTT
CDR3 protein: CASSRGQPNTGELFF

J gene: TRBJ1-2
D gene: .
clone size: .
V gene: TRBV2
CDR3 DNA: TGTGCCAGCAGAGCACCAGGGTTAAATGGCTACACCTTC
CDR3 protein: CASRAPGLNGYTF